This is a list of T cell receptor beta chains from one sample in a study of shared T cell receptors in the human thymus. Method: immunoSEQ multiplex PCR; TCRdb's copy keeps in-frame clones and lacks some. There are about 380,000 clones in the sample; 95% occur only once, and approximately 0.018% lies in the top ten. The sequencing sample was made of thymocytes. The receptor source for this set is a human donor. The CDR3 runs from the conserved cysteine through the conserved F or W. D genes are given only for firm matches. Some rows have no size entry. The others give once, few or many, or a class for an expanded clone.

CDR3	DNA	V	D	J	size
CASSATDRDQPQHF	TGTGCCAGCAGCGCGACCGACAGGGATCAGCCCCAGCATTTT	TRBV6-1	TRBD1	TRBJ1-5	.
CASIQGAQSPLHF	TGTGCCAGCATACAGGGGGCTCAATCACCCCTCCACTTT	TRBV18	TRBD1	TRBJ1-6	.
CASSLVFGPESYEQYF	TGCGCCAGCAGCTTGGTCTTTGGCCCAGAGAGCTACGAGCAGTACTTC	TRBV5-1	.	TRBJ2-7	.
CASSLGPGAPYSNQPQHF	TGTGCCAGCAGCTTAGGCCCGGGCGCCCCTTATAGCAATCAGCCCCAGCATTTT	TRBV7-9	.	TRBJ1-5	.
CASSRGNQPQHF	TGTGCCAGCTCACGAGGGAATCAGCCCCAGCATTTT	TRBV18	.	TRBJ1-5	.
CASQGQGGTLHF	TGTGCCAGCCAGGGGCAGGGGGGTACCCTCCACTTT	TRBV6-5	TRBD1	TRBJ1-6	.
CATGSARAEQYF	TGTGCCACTGGATCCGCAAGGGCCGAGCAGTACTTC	TRBV27	.	TRBJ2-7	few
CASSFEGARNTEAFF	TGCGCCAGCAGCTTCGAGGGGGCTAGGAACACTGAAGCTTTCTTT	TRBV5-1	TRBD1	TRBJ1-1	.
CASSHPGQGPYEQYF	TGTGCCAGCAGCCACCCGGGGCAGGGACCCTACGAGCAGTACTTC	TRBV7-2	.	TRBJ2-7	.
CAISEGQGVFDEQFF	TGTGCCATCAGTGAGGGACAGGGGGTTTTTGATGAGCAGTTCTTC	TRBV10-3	TRBD1	TRBJ2-1	.
CASSPGTSNEQFF	TGCGCCAGCAGCCCCGGGACTAGCAATGAGCAGTTCTTC	TRBV10-2	TRBD2	TRBJ2-1	once
CASGLGVGDGTDTQYF	TGTGCTAGTGGTTTGGGAGTAGGAGATGGCACAGATACGCAGTATTTT	TRBV12-5	.	TRBJ2-3	.
CASRHSRTWDYGYTF	TGTGCCAGCAGACACTCACGGACGTGGGACTATGGCTACACCTTC	TRBV28	.	TRBJ1-2	.
CASSFFREQYF	TGTGCCAGCAGTTTTTTCCGCGAGCAGTACTTC	TRBV28	.	TRBJ2-7	.
CSAPGTPGGVF	TGCAGTGCTCCTGGGACCCCGGGCGGAGTCTTC	TRBV20-1	.	TRBJ2-7	.
CASSVGTGPHYGYTF	TGTGCCAGCAGTGTCGGGACAGGCCCTCACTATGGCTACACCTTC	TRBV6-5	TRBD1	TRBJ1-2	once
CASSEAPGGDYEQYF	TGTGCCAGCAGTGAAGCGCCCGGGGGAGACTACGAGCAGTACTTC	TRBV2	.	TRBJ2-7	once
CASSPSRELHVYGYTF	TGTGCCAGCTCACCGAGCAGGGAGCTACACGTCTATGGCTACACCTTC	TRBV18	.	TRBJ1-2	.
CASGSQGVSETQYF	TGTGCCAGCGGATCACAGGGGGTTTCAGAGACCCAGTACTTC	TRBV28	TRBD1	TRBJ2-5	.
CASSLSPTSSLSYEQYF	TGTGCCAGCAGTTTATCTCCGACTAGTAGCCTATCCTACGAGCAGTACTTC	TRBV28	.	TRBJ2-7	.
CASSQGFSGFSGNTIYF	TGTGCCAGCAGCCAAGGGTTTAGTGGGTTTTCTGGAAACACCATATATTTT	TRBV4-2	.	TRBJ1-3	.
CASSSTREKNYGYTF	TGTGCCAGCAGCTCAACCCGGGAAAAAAACTATGGCTACACCTTC	TRBV7-2	.	TRBJ1-2	.
CASSLWRFGGELFF	TGTGCCAGCAGTTTATGGAGATTCGGCGGGGAGCTGTTTTTT	TRBV28	.	TRBJ2-2	.
CASSAWDRFAEKLFF	TGTGCCAGCAGCGCTTGGGACAGGTTTGCCGAAAAACTGTTTTTT	TRBV9	TRBD1	TRBJ1-4	.
CASSPGVGQVNTEAFF	TGTGCCAGCAGCCCTGGCGTGGGACAGGTGAACACTGAAGCTTTCTTT	TRBV5-4	TRBD1	TRBJ1-1	.
CASPRGYRQSPYYEQYF	TGCGCCAGTCCTAGAGGATACAGACAGAGTCCTTACTACGAGCAGTACTTC	TRBV10-1	.	TRBJ2-7	.